This record looks at one T cell receptor (beta chain) sequence and its context. What it recognizes is unknown. V lost 5 bases and J lost 0, with 17 bases in between. This CDR3 contains 18 residues. Germline loops: CDR1 LNHDA, CDR2 SQIVND (reference sequence). The PCR employed 60 Vbeta primers together with 13 Jbeta primers. Assay used: immunoSEQ multiplex PCR; TCRdb lists only in-frame clones, some missing. This table has more than 150,000 clones, just under 80% appearing once. The sample belongs to a study of cytomegalovirus exposure and HLA in healthy donors. Broader study findings: A previous analysis found most TCR beta V segments productive roughly 87% or roughly 30% of the time. Later on, a genetic analysis was performed. It linked a missense variant in DCLRE1C with V- and J-gene trimming of TCR beta. The sole available immune exposure information was CMV serostatus. HLA allele associations emerged for around 15,000 TCR beta sequences in a later analysis, at 0.05 false discovery rate.

The material sequenced was PBMCs. The chain uses TRBV19 and TRBJ1-6; D not certain. This TCR was sampled from a woman aged 25 to 39 in good health and CMV-seronegative. CDR3 in amino acids: CASSPLRLMSSYNSPLHF. CDR3 sequence (DNA): TGTGCCAGTAGTCCTTTGCGGCTCATGAGCTCCTATAATTCACCCCTCCACTTT.